This T cell receptor (beta chain) stems from a study of cytotoxic CD8 clonotypes in ibrutinib-treated CLL (dated by TCRdb to the early 2020s). In the study overall: The cohort had ten to twelve relapsed/refractory and some 15 treatment-naive patients; under 18 were IGHV unmutated. Longitudinal samples were available for about 30% of the 86 trial participants. Samples averaged approximately 260,000 productive templates and tens of thousands of productive rearrangements. Cryopreserved peripheral blood mononuclear cells were obtained before treatment, at response, and at either sustained remission or disease progression. Patients were still on ibrutinib when every remission and progressive disease sample was collected. The response samples were drawn at a median of 12 months into treatment, with a range of roughly 6 to 40 months. Responses were partial in approximately 24 patients and complete in 2; after median approximately 5.5 years follow-up, some 15 stayed in remission and some twelve progressed. What the study reported, not specific to this receptor: At baseline, clonality was higher than in age-matched healthy donors and showed a strong correlation with circulating CD8+ T-cell counts. At ibrutinib response clonality went up, during sustained remission it held steady, and at progression it dropped back toward baseline. Public clonotypes were rare and either shrank or stayed stable during treatment, and the rise in clonality at ibrutinib response reflected expansion of private clonotypes. Sustained-remission and progressing patients did not have matched sampling times, and lymph node repertoires were not examined.

Regarding this clone: Its antigen target is currently unknown. Per-nucleotide qualities are absent, and no much larger clonotype sits a single base away.

Each clonotype received, on average, about 10x coverage in deep resolution sequencing performed on a MiSeq, where the target depth lay between 1 in 1 million and 1 in 200,000 T cells. The immunoSEQ hsTCRB Kit was used to generate the TCR beta libraries. Regarding the original processing steps: The data were analyzed with ImmunoSEQ Analyzer and ImmunoSEQ Data Assistant, and V, D and J gene assignments followed IMGT definitions. Clonality, with values ranging from 0 to 1, was calculated as one minus the normalized Shannon entropy of productive rearrangement frequencies. Public clonotype analysis was restricted to overrepresented clonotypes comprising at least 0.05% of each patient's repertoire. Approximately 12 repertoires from age-matched healthy donors, obtained from immuneACCESS, served as clonality controls. This is the immuneACCESS table as TCRdb keeps it, with only in-frame sequences that have V and J called. A part of the clones is gone; compared with another copy, unresolved V genes explain less than half, and the rest is unexplained. The V and J calls and the clone size are those of that table, but D and trimming were determined from the DNA. This sample holds 130,000 or so clones; 80% to 90% were observed only once. In total, the top ten clones hold roughly 2% of the sample.

This sample's time point label indicates: approximately 25 months on ibrutinib. Roughly 2.2 micrograms of genomic DNA were extracted from cryopreserved PBMCs for TCR beta library preparation. Longitudinal blood samples from CLL patients on ibrutinib monotherapy underwent high-throughput TCR beta sequencing. The patients were enrolled in a single-center, open-label phase 2 trial of ibrutinib monotherapy. This TCR was recovered from a human donor with chronic lymphocytic leukemia. This sample comprised PBMCs, obtained after 24 months of ibrutinib treatment.

For the CDR3, the sequence is CASRPQGASYGYTF. In nucleotides, the sequence is TGTGCCAGCAGGCCTCAGGGGGCTTCCTATGGCTACACCTTC. The V gene is TRBV28 and the J gene is TRBJ1-2; a stretch of 8 junction bases matches TRBD1. CDR1 and CDR2, looked up from the germline V gene, are MDHEN and SYDVKM. V has 6 bases trimmed and J has 4 bases trimmed; junction bases matching no gene number 7. The CDR3 sequence holds 14 residues, the cysteine and phenylalanine included. Of the read, only the CDR3 DNA is kept; its 42 bases are in frame from base 1.